A selection of T cell receptor beta chains follows, all from one sample in a study of post-analysis software for immune sequencing data. TCRdb itself ran the PCR reads through MiXCR, one entry per CDR3 protein. The sample carries around 200,000 distinct CDR3 sequences, 29% recorded once. The material sequenced was blood. The source is a girl aged 2-17 years with multiple sclerosis. Both conserved end residues are part of each CDR3. The D gene is left open where the match is weak. Part of the rows lack a size; the others show once, few, many or a class for expanded clones.

>TRBJ1-2|TRBV12-3/TRBV12-4|many|TRBD1
CASRARDSYGYTF
TGTGCCAGCAGGGCCCGGGACAGCTATGGCTACACCTTC
>TRBJ2-3|TRBV12-3/TRBV12-4|few|-
CASSPLGGADTQYF
TGTGCCAGCAGCCCACTGGGGGGAGCGGATACGCAGTATTTT
>TRBJ2-1|TRBV12-3/TRBV12-4|many|TRBD2
CASSPRTSGRGDNEQFF
TGTGCCAGCAGTCCCCGGACTAGCGGGAGAGGTGACAATGAGCAGTTCTTC
>TRBJ2-7|TRBV28|-|-
CASTRGTGMGTYEQYF
TGTGCCAGCACAAGGGGGACCGGGATGGGCACCTACGAGCAGTACTTC
>TRBJ2-7|TRBV9|-|-
CASSVGVSGAYEQYF
TGTGCCAGCAGCGTGGGGGTTTCAGGGGCCTACGAGCAGTACTTC
>TRBJ1-4|TRBV6-5|-|-
CASSYIESREKLFF
TGTGCCAGCAGTTATATCGAGAGTCGTGAAAAACTGTTTTTT
>TRBJ1-2|TRBV5-1|few|-
CASSLGRGAHGYTF
TGCGCCAGCAGCTTGGGTAGGGGGGCTCATGGCTACACCTTC
>TRBJ1-6|TRBV11-2|once|-
CASSSETGTGSPLHF
TGTGCCAGCAGCTCAGAGACGGGGACGGGATCACCCCTCCACTTT
>TRBJ2-7|TRBV6-5|-|TRBD2
CASRPRGEWGYEQYF
TGTGCCAGCAGGCCCCGGGGGGAGTGGGGCTACGAGCAGTACTTC
>TRBJ1-1|TRBV4-1|few|-
CASSQDPRNTEAFF
TGCGCCAGCAGCCAAGATCCCCGGAACACTGAAGCTTTCTTT
>TRBJ1-5|TRBV28|-|TRBD1
CASSLDREDQPQHF
TGTGCCAGCAGTTTGGACAGGGAGGATCAGCCCCAGCATTTT
>TRBJ2-5|TRBV7-8|many|TRBD2
CASSSLSGGPLETQYF
TGTGCCAGCAGCTCCTTATCGGGAGGGCCGCTTGAGACCCAGTACTTC
>TRBJ2-3|TRBV25-1|-|TRBD2
CASRLAGGTDTRYF
TGTGCCAGCAGGCTAGCGGGAGGGACAGATACGCGGTATTTT
>TRBJ1-1|TRBV20-1|-|TRBD1
CSATTGAGTEAFF
TGCAGTGCTACTACAGGGGCCGGCACTGAAGCTTTCTTT
>TRBJ1-2|TRBV5-1|-|TRBD1
CASSTGQGFSYGYTF
TGCGCCAGCAGCACGGGACAGGGATTTTCCTATGGCTACACCTTC
>TRBJ2-1|TRBV6-1|-|TRBD2
CASSGDGTSLKQFF
TGTGCCAGCAGTGGCGACGGGACTAGCCTTAAGCAGTTCTTC